This T cell receptor beta chain stems from a study of T cell changes during pregnancy in multiple sclerosis. This clone occurred once. Some clones are missing from TCRdb's copy, which holds only in-frame ones; the method was immunoSEQ multiplex PCR. Here the sample spans under 45,000 clones, about 88% being singletons. Sequences were derived from CD8+ T cells from peripheral blood mononuclear cells, sampled in the first trimester of pregnancy. The receptor comes from a female donor with multiple sclerosis, enrolled in a pregnancy study.

CDR3 protein: CASRLETGTVNAEAFF. CDR3 coding DNA: TGTGCCAGCAGACTTGAGACTGGGACAGTCAACGCTGAAGCTTTCTTT. The rearrangement links TRBV27 to TRBJ1-1, with TRBD1 identical over 7 bases. This CDR3 is 16 amino acids long. The V segment lost 6 bases and the J segment 6 bases; nucleotides outside the gene matches: 16. CDR1 MNHEY and CDR2 SMNVEV come from the germline V gene (reference sequence).